This TCR beta chain came from a study of HIV-infected patients and healthy controls. Per germline, CDR1 SGHAT and CDR2 FQNNGV. The CDR3 runs 15 residues. The V end lost 3 bases, the J end lost 4 bases, and 16 bases lay between the germline ends. TCRdb ran MiXCR on the 5' RACE reads and lists one entry per CDR3 protein. The sample lists more than 15,000 distinct CDR3 sequences, approximately 18% occurring once. The source of this sequence is a human donor in good health. Input material: CD8+ T cells from blood. V is TRBV11-2 and J is TRBJ2-7; D remains unclear. For the CDR3, the DNA is TGTGCCAGCAGCTTGACGACACGAGCCCAGTACGAGCAGTACTTC. This encodes CASSLTTRAQYEQYF.